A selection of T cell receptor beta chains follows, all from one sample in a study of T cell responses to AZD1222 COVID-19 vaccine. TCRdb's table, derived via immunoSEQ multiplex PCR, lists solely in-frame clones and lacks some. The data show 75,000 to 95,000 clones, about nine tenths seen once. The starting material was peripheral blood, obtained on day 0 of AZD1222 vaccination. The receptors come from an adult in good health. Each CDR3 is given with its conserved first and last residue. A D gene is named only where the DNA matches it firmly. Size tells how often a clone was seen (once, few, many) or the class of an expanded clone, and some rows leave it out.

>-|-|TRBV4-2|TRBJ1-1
TGTGCCAGCAGCCAAGCACAGGGTCTGGACACTGAAGCTTTCTTT
CASSQAQGLDTEAFF
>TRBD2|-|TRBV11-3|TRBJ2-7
TGTGCCAGCAGCTTAGGGCTAGCGGGGATAGACGAGCAGTACTTC
CASSLGLAGIDEQYF
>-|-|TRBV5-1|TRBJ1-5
TGCGCCAGCAGCTTGGTCGTAGATGGGCCCCAGCATTTT
CASSLVVDGPQHF
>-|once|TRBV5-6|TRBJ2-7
TGTGCCAGCAGCCCCTCACCTTCCTACGAGCAGTACTTC
CASSPSPSYEQYF
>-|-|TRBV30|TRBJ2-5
TGTGCCTGGATGGGGCAGCTAGAGACCCAGTACTTC
CAWMGQLETQYF
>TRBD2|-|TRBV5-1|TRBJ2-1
TGCGCCAGCAGACCCGGGACTAGCTCCTACAATGAGCAGTTCTTC
CASRPGTSSYNEQFF
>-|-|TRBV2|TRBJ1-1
TGTGCCAGCAGCGTCGGACGGATTGAAGCTTTCTTT
CASSVGRIEAFF
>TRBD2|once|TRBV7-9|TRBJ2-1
TGTGCCAGCACCCATGGACTAGCGGGGTCTTCCTACAATGAGCAGTTCTTC
CASTHGLAGSSYNEQFF
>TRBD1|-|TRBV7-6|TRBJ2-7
TGTGCCAGCAGCTTTACGGGACAGGGGGTGGACGAGCAGTACTTC
CASSFTGQGVDEQYF
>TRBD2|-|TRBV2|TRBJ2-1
TGTGCCAGCAGTAGTGGACTAGCGGCCTACAATGAGCAGTTCTTC
CASSSGLAAYNEQFF
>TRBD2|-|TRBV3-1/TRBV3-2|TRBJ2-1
TGTGCCAGCAGCCAAGCCAGCGGGACCTACAATGAGCAGTTCTTC
CASSQASGTYNEQFF
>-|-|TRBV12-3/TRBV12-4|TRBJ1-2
TGTGCCAGCAGTTTTTTGTCTCCAAGTGGCTACACCTTC
CASSFLSPSGYTF
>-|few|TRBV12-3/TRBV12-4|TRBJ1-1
TGTGCCAGCAGTTTACCCGGGGTCACTGAAGCTTTCTTT
CASSLPGVTEAFF
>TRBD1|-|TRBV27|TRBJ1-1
TGTGCCAGCAGTTTATCGTGGACAGGGGTGTCTGAAGCTTTCTTT
CASSLSWTGVSEAFF
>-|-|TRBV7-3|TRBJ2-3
TGTGCCAGCAGCCCCTATAGCGCAGATACGCAGTATTTT
CASSPYSADTQYF
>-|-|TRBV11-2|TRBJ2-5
TGTGCCAGCAGCTTTGGGAGCAGTGAGACCCAGTACTTC
CASSFGSSETQYF
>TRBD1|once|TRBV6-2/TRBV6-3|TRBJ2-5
TGTGCCAGCAGTTACGTGACAGGGGACCAAGAGACCCAGTACTTC
CASSYVTGDQETQYF
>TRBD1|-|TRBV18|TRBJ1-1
TGTGCCAGCTCACCGCAGGGGGCGCGTAGTGAAGCTTTCTTT
CASSPQGARSEAFF
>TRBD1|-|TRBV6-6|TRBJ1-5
TGTGCCAGCAGTAACTACAGGGGTGGCAATCAGCCCCAGCATTTT
CASSNYRGGNQPQHF
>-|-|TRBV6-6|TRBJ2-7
TGTGCCAGCAGTTACCCGGACGGCTCCTACGAGCAGTACTTC
CASSYPDGSYEQYF
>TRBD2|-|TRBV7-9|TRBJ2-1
TGTGCCAGCAGTTATTTCGACCGGGAGGTTGAGCAGTTCTTC
CASSYFDREVEQFF
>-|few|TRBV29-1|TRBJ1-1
TGCAGCGTTGATGTGAACACTGAAGCTTTCTTT
CSVDVNTEAFF
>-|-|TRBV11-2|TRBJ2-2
TGTGCCAGCAGCTTAGTCTGGGCACACCGGGAGCTGTTTTTT
CASSLVWAHRELFF
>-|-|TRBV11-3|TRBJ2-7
TGTGCCAGCAGCCGATTGACAGACTACGAGCAGTACTTC
CASSRLTDYEQYF
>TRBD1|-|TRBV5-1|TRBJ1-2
TGCGCCAGCAGCGCAACCACAGGGGACTATGGCTACACCTTC
CASSATTGDYGYTF
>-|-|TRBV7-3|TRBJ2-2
TGTGCCAGCAGCTTAAATAGATTTTACGAAGGCTCGGGGGTGGTGTTTTTT
CASSLNRFYEGSGVVFF
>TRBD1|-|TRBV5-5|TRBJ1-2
TGTGCCAGCATCCCGACAGGGGCGGGCGGCTACACCTTC
CASIPTGAGGYTF
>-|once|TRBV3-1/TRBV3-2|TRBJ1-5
TGTGCCAGCAGCCAAGACGCACAGCCCCAGCATTTT
CASSQDAQPQHF
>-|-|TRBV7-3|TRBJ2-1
TGTGCCAGCAGCTTTAGTCCAGTCCCCAATTATGAGCAGTTCTTC
CASSFSPVPNYEQFF
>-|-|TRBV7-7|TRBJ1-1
TGTGCCAGCAGCTATGGGCGGAACACTGAAGCTTTCTTT
CASSYGRNTEAFF
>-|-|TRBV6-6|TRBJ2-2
TGTGCCAGCAGCCCGAGACCAGATACCGGGGAGCTGTTTTTT
CASSPRPDTGELFF
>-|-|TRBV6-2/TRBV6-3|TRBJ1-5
TGTGCCAGCAGTTACGGGGGACGCTCCCAGCCCCAGCATTTT
CASSYGGRSQPQHF
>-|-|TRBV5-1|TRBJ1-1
TGCGCCAGCAGCTCGGGCAGGGGCGACATGAACACTGAAGCTTTCTTT
CASSSGRGDMNTEAFF
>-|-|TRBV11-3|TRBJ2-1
TGTGCCAGCAGCCGCAATAGGGAGTCGGAGCAGTTCTTC
CASSRNRESEQFF
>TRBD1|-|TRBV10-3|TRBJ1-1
TGTGCCATCAGACCCGGGACAGGAGGGACTGAAGCTTTCTTT
CAIRPGTGGTEAFF
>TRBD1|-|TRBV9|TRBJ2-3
TGTGCCAGCAGCGCTACCTCGACAGGGGGTACGCAGTATTTT
CASSATSTGGTQYF
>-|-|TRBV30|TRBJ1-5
TGTGCCTGGAGCTCCGGACTACAGGGCTATCAGCCCCAGCATTTT
CAWSSGLQGYQPQHF
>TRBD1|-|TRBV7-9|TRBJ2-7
TGTGCCAGCAGCCCCGACAGGGGGGGCGAGCAGTACTTC
CASSPDRGGEQYF
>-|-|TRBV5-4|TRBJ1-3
TGTGCCAGCAGGCAACAGGGCGCCGGAAACACCATATATTTT
CASRQQGAGNTIYF
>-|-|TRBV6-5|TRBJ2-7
TGTGCCAGCAGTTACGTGGCAGGAATGTACGAGCAGTACTTC
CASSYVAGMYEQYF
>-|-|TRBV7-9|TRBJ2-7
TGTGCCAGCACCGCGGGCTACGAGCAGTACTTC
CASTAGYEQYF
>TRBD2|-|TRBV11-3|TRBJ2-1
TGTGCCAGCAGCTTAACGGGGCTAGCGGTGGGTGAGCAGTTCTTC
CASSLTGLAVGEQFF
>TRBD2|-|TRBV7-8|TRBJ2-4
TGTGCCAGCAGCACGGGACTAGCGGTAGGAAACATTCAGTACTTC
CASSTGLAVGNIQYF
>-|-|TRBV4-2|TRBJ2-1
TGTGCCAGCAGCCAAGATCCCTTAGGAGAGCAGTTCTTC
CASSQDPLGEQFF
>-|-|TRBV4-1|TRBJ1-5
TGCGCCAGCAGCCGGGGGACTGGGTTAAGCAATCAGCCCCAGCATTTT
CASSRGTGLSNQPQHF